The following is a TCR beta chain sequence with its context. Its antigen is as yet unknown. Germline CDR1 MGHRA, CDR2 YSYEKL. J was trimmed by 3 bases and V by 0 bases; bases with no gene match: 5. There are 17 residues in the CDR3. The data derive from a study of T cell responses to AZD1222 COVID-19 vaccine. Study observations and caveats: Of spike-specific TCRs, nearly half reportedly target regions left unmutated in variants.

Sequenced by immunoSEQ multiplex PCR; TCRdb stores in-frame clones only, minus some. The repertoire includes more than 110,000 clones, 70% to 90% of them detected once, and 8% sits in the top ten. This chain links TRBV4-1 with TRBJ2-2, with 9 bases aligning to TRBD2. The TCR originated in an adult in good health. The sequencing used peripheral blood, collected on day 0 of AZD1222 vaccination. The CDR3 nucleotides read TGCGCCAGCAGCCAAGAAGGCGGGGGGGCTTACACCGGGGAGCTGTTTTTT. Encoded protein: CASSQEGGGAYTGELFF.